Described below is a single T cell receptor (beta chain) sequence and its context. Its antigen is undetermined. This specimen belongs to a study of T cell responses to AZD1222 COVID-19 vaccine. Points from the study as a whole: Clonal diversity was possibly underestimated, and white British individuals and females predominated among donors. Vaccine-associated CD4 TCRs spanned spike, dominant at 160-218 and 743-854.

Clones were read by immunoSEQ multiplex PCR, and TCRdb kept only the in-frame ones, dropping some. The sample includes tens of thousands of clones, about 89% of them seen just once. Pooled samples include second doses given at about 4 or 12 weeks. Germline V gene data show CDR1 as SGHAT and CDR2 as FQNNGV. The CDR3 spans 12 residues. The V and J ends lost 3 bases and 12 bases, in that order; junction bases with no gene match: 5. Sequenced here: peripheral blood, sampled 28 days after the second AZD1222 dose. The clonotype comes from an adult who received the AZD1222 COVID-19 vaccine. The rearrangement uses TRBV11-2 and TRBJ2-1, with TRBD2 matching 7 bases. In nucleotides, the CDR3 is TGTGCCAGCAGCTTGGACGGACTAGGGCAGTTCTTC. This codes for CASSLDGLGQFF.